Each of the 6 T cell receptor beta chains below was sequenced from the same sample in a study of T cells in Graves' hyperthyroidism and ophthalmopathy. TCR beta CDR3 regions were amplified from RNA. Initially, a first-round RT-PCR of the TCR CDR3 employed the HTBI primer set. TCRdb fed the multiplex PCR reads into MiXCR, producing one record per CDR3 protein. This sample has hundreds of thousands of distinct CDR3 sequences, with approximately 19% found just once. Source material: blood. These receptors were obtained from a woman between 45 and 60 years old with Graves' hyperthyroidism that later progressed to Graves' ophthalmopathy.

The table lists this clonotype with a few counts. The chain recombines TRBV6-1 with TRBJ1-1; D is undetermined. With 5 bases removed from V and 0 bases from J, the gap between germline ends came to 10 bases. The germline V gene has CDR1 MNHNS and CDR2 SASEGT. CDR3 length: 14 residues. CDR3 protein: CASSFGPMNTEAFF. As DNA, the CDR3 is TGTGCCAGCAGTTTTGGGCCGATGAACACTGAAGCTTTCTTT.

This clonotype was counted a few times. The chain combines TRBV12-3 or TRBV12-4 with TRBJ1-5; TRBD1 aligns across 12 bases. V lost 6 bases, J lost 4 bases, and 4 bases stayed unmatched. The CDR3 extends over 15 amino acids. The DNA for the CDR3 is TGTGCCAGCAGGGGACAGGGGGCCAAAAATCAGCCCCAGCATTTT. It codes for CASRGQGAKNQPQHF.

This clonotype was recorded a few times. This chain connects TRBV20-1 to TRBJ2-2; unclear D gene. The CDR3 contains 15 residues. The V end was cut by 5 bases, the J end by 0 bases, with 13 bases between. Germline assignment: CDR1 DFQATT and CDR2 SNEGSKA (reference sequence). CDR3 in DNA: TGCAGTGCTCCGGACGGATCCACGAACACCGGGGAGCTGTTTTTT. It translates to CSAPDGSTNTGELFF.

The chain employs TRBV29-1 and TRBJ1-2; D unresolved. The V gene lost 4 bases and the J gene lost 8 bases, with 20 bases spanning the gap. Per the germline V gene, CDR1 is SQVTM and CDR2 is ANQGSEA. This CDR3 has 14 residues. The CDR3 DNA sequence: TGCAGCGTTGGTGAGGGATTAAAGCTTGGGGGCTACACCTTC. Protein: CSVGEGLKLGGYTF.

This clonotype appeared many times. The chain links TRBV11-2 to TRBJ1-1; no clear D gene. Germline assignment: CDR1 SGHAT and CDR2 FQNNGV. This CDR3 is 14 amino acids long. V lost 1 base to trimming and J lost 4 bases, with 10 bases between them. The CDR3 is CASSLGFAATEAFF. The CDR3 coding sequence is TGTGCCAGCAGCTTAGGTTTTGCGGCCACTGAAGCTTTCTTT.

V and J are TRBV20-1 and TRBJ1-1, with 8 bases matching TRBD1. This CDR3 contains 14 residues. In germline, CDR1 is DFQATT, CDR2 SNEGSKA (reference sequence). The J segment lost 4 bases and the V segment lost 6 bases, leaving 10 bases of the junction unmatched. CDR3 DNA: TGCAGTGCCGGGCCCCAGGGGGCGTCCACTGAAGCTTTCTTT. This translates into CSAGPQGASTEAFF.